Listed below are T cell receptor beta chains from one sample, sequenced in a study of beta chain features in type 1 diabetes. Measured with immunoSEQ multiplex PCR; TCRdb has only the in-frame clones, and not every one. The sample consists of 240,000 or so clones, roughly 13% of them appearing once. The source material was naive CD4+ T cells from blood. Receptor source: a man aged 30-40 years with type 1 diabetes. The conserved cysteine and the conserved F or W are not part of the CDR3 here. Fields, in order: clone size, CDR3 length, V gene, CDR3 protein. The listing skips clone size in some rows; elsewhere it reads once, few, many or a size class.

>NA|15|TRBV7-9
ASSRRGGLGSGDTQY
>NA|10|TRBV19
ASSASNQPQH
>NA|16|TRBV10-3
AISEGIAGVASTDTQY
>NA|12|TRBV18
ASSGGQGNEKLF
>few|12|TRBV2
ASSEQGETYEQY
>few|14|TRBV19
ASSNQGHPNHYEQY
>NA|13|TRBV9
ASSVGQGGTGELF
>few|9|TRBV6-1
ASMSYNEQF
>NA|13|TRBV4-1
ASSQGQGASYGYT
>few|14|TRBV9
ASSVDIGHPQETQY
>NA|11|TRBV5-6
ASGNMEYTEAF
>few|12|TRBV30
AWSRARADQPQH
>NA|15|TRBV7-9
ASSLSVAGGPGETQY
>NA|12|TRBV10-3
AISESVITGELF
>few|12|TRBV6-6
ASAPRDRGHEQF
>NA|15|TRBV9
ASSVGTSARKNNEQF
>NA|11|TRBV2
ASSLRGLGELF
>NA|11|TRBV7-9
ASSLGADETQY
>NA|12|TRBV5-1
ASSVGQTYSPLH
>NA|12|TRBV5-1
ASSQAGAGETQY
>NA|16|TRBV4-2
ASSQDLGVVNSNQPQH
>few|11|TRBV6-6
ATQVSSTDTQY
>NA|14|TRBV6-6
ASSYAGQGYDNEQF
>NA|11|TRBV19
ASSIQINQPQH
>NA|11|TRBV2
ASTGLVAGELF
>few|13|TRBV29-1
SVGYRLAGSGELF
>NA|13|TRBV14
ASSQRRPATDTQY
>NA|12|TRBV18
ASSPGGSYNEQF
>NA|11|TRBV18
ASSPFQQETQY
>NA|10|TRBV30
AWGGPSETQY
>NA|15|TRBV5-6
ASSLAKPGQEAYEQY
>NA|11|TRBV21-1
ASSKARPDTQY
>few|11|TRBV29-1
SLPGQTIHEQY
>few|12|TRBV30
AWSQTGLNTEAF
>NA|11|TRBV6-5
ASSPRLYTEAF
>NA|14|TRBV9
ASSPRGDGAGNTIY
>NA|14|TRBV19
ASSPLRQGFTDTQY
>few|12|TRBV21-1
ASSPGQPTDTQY